This T cell receptor (beta chain) was sequenced in a study of identical twins. The study, taken as a whole, reports: The study found excess low generation probability among twin-shared out-of-frame alpha sequences.

TCRdb re-called the 5' RACE reads through MiXCR, storing one row per CDR3 protein. The sample yields about 280,000 distinct CDR3 sequences, 8% to 9% seen once. Per the germline V gene, CDR1 is SGHDT and CDR2 is YYEEEE. V lost 2 bases, J lost 4 bases, and 9 bases lay in between. This CDR3 region has 14 residues. Details on this clonotype: Its cognate antigen is unknown.

These data also formed part of another study, on yellow fever vaccine responses in identical twins.

The rearrangement links TRBV5-6 to TRBJ1-4; D not resolved. The sequencing input was memory (CD45RO+) T cells sorted from blood. This TCR was sampled from a woman aged 18-29 years in good health. The CDR3 sequence is CASSFPGYNEKLFF. Here the CDR3 DNA reads TGTGCCAGCAGCTTCCCGGGGTATAATGAAAAACTGTTTTTT. Using reference TRBV5-6 and TRBJ1-4 for the parts outside the CDR3, the full variable domain is DAGVTQSPTHLIKTRGQQVTLRCSPKSGHDTVSWYQQALGQGPQFIFQYYEEEERQRGNFPDRFSGHQFPNYSSELNVNALLLGDSALYLCASSFPGYNEKLFFGSGTQLSVL.